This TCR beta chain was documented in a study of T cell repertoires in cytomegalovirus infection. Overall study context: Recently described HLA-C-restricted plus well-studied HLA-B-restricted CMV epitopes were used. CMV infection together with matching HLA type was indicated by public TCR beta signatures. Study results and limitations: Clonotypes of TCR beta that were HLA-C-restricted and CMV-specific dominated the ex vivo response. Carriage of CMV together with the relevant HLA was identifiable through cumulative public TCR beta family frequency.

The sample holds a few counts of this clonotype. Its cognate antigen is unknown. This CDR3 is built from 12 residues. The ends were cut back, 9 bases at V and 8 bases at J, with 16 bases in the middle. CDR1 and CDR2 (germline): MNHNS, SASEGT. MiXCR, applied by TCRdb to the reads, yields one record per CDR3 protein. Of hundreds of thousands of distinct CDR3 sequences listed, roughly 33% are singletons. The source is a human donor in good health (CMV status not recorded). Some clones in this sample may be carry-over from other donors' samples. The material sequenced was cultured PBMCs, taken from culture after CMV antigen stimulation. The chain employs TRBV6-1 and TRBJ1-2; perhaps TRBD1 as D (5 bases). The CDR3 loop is CASSRGDEGYTF. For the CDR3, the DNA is TGTGCCAGTTCAAGGGGAGATGAAGGCTACACCTTC.